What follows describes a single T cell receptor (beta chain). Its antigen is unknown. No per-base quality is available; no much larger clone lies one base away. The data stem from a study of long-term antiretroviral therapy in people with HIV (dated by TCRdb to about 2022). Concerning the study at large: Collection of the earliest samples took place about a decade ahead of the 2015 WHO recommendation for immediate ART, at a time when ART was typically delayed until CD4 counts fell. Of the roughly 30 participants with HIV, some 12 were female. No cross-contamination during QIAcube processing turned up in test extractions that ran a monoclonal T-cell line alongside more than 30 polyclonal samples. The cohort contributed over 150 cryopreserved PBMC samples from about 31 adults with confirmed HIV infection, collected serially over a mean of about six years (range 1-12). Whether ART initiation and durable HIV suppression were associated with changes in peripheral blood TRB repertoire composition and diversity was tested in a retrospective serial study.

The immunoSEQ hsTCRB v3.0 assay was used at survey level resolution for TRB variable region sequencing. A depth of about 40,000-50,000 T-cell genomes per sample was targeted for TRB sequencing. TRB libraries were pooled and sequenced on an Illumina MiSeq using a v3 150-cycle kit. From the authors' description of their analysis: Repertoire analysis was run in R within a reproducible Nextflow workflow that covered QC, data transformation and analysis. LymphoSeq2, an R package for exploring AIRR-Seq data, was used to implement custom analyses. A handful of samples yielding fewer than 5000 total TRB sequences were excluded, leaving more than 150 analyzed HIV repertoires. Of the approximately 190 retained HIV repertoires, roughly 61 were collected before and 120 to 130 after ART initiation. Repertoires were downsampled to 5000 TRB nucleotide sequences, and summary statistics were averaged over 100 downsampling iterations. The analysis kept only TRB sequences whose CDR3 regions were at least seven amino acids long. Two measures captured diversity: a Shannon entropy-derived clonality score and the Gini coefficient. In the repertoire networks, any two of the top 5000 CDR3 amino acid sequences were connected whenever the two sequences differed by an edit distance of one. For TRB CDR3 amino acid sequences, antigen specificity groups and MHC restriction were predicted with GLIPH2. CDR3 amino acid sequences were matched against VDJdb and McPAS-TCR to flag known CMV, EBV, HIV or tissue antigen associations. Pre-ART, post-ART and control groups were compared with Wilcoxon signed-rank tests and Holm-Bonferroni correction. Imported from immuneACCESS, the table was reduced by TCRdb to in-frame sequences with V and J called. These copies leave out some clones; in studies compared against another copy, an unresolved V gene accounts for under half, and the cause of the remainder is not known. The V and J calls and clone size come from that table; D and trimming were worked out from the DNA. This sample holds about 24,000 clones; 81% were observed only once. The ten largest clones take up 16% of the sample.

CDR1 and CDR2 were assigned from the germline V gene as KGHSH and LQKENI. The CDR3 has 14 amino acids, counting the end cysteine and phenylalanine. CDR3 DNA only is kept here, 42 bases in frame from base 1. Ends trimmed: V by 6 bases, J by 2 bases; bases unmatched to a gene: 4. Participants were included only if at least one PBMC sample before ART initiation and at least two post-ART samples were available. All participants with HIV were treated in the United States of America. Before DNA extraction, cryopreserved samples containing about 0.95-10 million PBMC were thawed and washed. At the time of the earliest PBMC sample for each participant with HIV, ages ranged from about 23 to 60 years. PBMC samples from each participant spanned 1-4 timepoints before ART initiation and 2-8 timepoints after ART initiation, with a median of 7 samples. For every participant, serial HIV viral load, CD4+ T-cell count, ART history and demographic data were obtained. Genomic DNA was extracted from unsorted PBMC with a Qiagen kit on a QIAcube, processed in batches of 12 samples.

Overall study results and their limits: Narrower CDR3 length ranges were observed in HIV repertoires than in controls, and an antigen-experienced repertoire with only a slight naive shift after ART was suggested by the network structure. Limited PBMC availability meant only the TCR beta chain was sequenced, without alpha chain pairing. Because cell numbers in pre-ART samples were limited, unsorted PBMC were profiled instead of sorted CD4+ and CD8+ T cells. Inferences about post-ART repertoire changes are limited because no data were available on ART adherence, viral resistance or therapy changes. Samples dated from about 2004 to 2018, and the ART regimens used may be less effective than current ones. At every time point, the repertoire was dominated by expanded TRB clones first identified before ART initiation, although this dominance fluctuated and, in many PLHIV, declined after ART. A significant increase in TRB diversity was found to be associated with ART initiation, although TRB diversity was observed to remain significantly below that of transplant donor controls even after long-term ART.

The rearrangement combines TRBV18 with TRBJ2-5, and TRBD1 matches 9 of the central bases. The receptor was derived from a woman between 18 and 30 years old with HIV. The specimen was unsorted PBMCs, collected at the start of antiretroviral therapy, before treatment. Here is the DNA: TGTGCCAGCTCGCGGGGGACAGGGCAAGAGACCCAGTACTTC. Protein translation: CASSRGTGQETQYF.